Listed below are T cell receptor beta chains from one sample, sequenced in a study of cytomegalovirus exposure and HLA in healthy donors. Some clones are missing from TCRdb's copy, which holds only in-frame ones; the method was immunoSEQ multiplex PCR. Of more than 100,000 clones detected, about two thirds appear once; the ten largest clones hold 2% to 2.5%. Sequencing was done on a sample of PBMCs. These receptors all stem from a woman aged 40-49 years in good health and CMV-seronegative. CDR3s leave out the opening cysteine and the closing phenylalanine or tryptophan.

>TRBV11-2|TRBJ1-4
ASSPSLRGEKLF
>TRBV19|TRBJ1-2
ASSMNPLSYGYT
>TRBV30|TRBJ1-1
AWNRLRTEAF
>TRBV5-1|TRBJ2-3
ASTWGTGGTDTQY
>TRBV7-9|TRBJ1-1
ASSLVSGGHPEAF
>TRBV7-9|TRBJ2-3
ASSLEQGAGDTQY
>TRBV28|TRBJ2-3
ASSFPSGESTDTQY
>TRBV11-1|TRBJ2-5
ASSLDRPETQY
>TRBV2|TRBJ1-1
ASKSDADTEAF
>TRBV2|TRBJ1-5
ASGGSGGNQPQH
>TRBV7-8|TRBJ1-2
ASSLLGAPDGYT
>TRBV5-8|TRBJ2-5
ASTHGSGGKETQY
>TRBV4-1|TRBJ1-2
ASSQGHMANYGYT
>TRBV10-3|TRBJ2-2
AISEPGQGPDTGELF
>TRBV25-1|TRBJ2-7
ASSEYSGTDRY
>TRBV28|TRBJ1-4
ASSSQEGRSEKLF
>TRBV5-1|TRBJ1-3
ASSRVPVETSAGNTIY
>TRBV27|TRBJ2-5
ASSLEIKGTQY
>TRBV7-2|TRBJ2-5
ASSVRTSGGVQETQY
>TRBV4-3|TRBJ1-1
ASSRLPGNTEAF
>TRBV11-2|TRBJ1-1
ASSLVGRDEAF
>TRBV9|TRBJ1-2
ASSVNSGDGYT
>TRBV7-2|TRBJ2-3
ASSLAKGYTDTQY
>TRBV27|TRBJ1-6
ASSLDIASSYNSPLH
>TRBV7-9|TRBJ2-5
ASGGEQETQY
>TRBV4-1|TRBJ1-5
ASSQEPAPDRRPQH
>TRBV5-6|TRBJ2-5
ASSLLRITRQGETQY
>TRBV2|TRBJ2-2
ASSPTSGGAGGELF
>TRBV5-6|TRBJ1-1
ASSNWVQGEAF
>TRBV19|TRBJ2-3
ASSTAGGYTDTQY
>TRBV19|TRBJ2-1
ASSVLTSGEYYNEQF
>TRBV27|TRBJ1-1
ASSLGRANTEAF
>TRBV7-8|TRBJ2-7
ASSRTTGRAEQY
>TRBV6-6|TRBJ1-1
ASSTGSSTEAF
>TRBV7-9|TRBJ2-7
ASSSDSSYEQY
>TRBV5-6|TRBJ2-4
ASSWRQPTLAKNIQY
>TRBV9|TRBJ2-1
ASSPTGTGLGGEQF
>TRBV10-3|TRBJ2-1
AISEELPWSLSYNEQF
>TRBV2|TRBJ1-2
ASRNPGRRNQGYGYT
>TRBV19|TRBJ2-2
ASSRRGRGNIGELF
>TRBV18|TRBJ2-7
ASSRGQGEMQY
>TRBV7-9|TRBJ1-4
ASSSGSINEKLF
>TRBV18|TRBJ2-1
ASSLMTSGSYNEQF
>TRBV18|TRBJ1-1
ASSPGQAMNTEAF